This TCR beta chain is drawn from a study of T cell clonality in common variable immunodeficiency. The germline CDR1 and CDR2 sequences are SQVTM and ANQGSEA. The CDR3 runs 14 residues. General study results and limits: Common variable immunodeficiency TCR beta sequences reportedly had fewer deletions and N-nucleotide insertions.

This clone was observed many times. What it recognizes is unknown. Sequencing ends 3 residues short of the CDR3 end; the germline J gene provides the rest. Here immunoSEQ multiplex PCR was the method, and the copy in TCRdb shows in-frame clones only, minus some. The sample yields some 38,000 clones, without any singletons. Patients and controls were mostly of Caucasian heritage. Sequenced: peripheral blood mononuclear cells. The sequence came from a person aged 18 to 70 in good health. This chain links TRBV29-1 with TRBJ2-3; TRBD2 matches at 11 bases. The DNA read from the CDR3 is TGCAGCGTCACGCTAGCGGGAGGATGGGAGACG. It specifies CSVTLAGGWET. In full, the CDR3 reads CSVTLAGGWETQYF.